The present TCR beta chain was sequenced within a study of control samples from healthy donors and cancer patients. This clone showed up just once. Germline CDR1 is SGHRS and CDR2 is YFSETQ. This CDR3 comprises 13 residues. Trimming removed 4 bases at V and 1 base at J, with 8 bases between. TCRdb's table, derived via immunoSEQ multiplex PCR, lists solely in-frame clones and lacks some. The sample includes more than 120,000 clones, around 90% of them seen just once. The TCR comes from a man aged 25 to 40 in good health. Material for sequencing was blood. V gene TRBV5-1 combines with J gene TRBJ1-1; D might be TRBD1 (5 bases). The CDR3 DNA reads as TGCGCCAGCAGCCAGGGCCGGAACACTGAAGCTTTCTTT. Translated: CASSQGRNTEAFF.